The 8 T cell receptor beta chains presented below share a single source sample, sequenced in a study of CD8+CD57+ T cells in acquired aplastic anemia. Using genomic DNA as the template, TCR beta VDJ and CDR3 profiling was carried out. TCRdb re-called the reads with MiXCR, one entry per CDR3 protein. Here the sample spans under 250,000 distinct CDR3 sequences, around 46% being singletons. All patients picked for sequencing had shown, by flow cytometry, an expansion of CD8+CD57+ cells. The specimen sequenced was sorted CD4+, CD8+, or CD8+CD57+ T cells (not recorded which) from PBMCs. The source of these receptors is a human donor with aplastic anemia.

Many counts were recorded for this clonotype. The chain carries TRBV19 and TRBJ1-4; D possibly corresponds to TRBD1 (6 bases). The germline gives CDR1 LNHDA, CDR2 SQIVND (reference sequence). Trimming stripped 11 bases from V and 8 bases from J, with 18 bases between. The CDR3 runs 13 residues. The CDR3 DNA follows: TGTGCCGTTCAGCAGGGGATTGGAGAAAAACTGTTTTTT. Protein: CAVQQGIGEKLFF.

The rearrangement links TRBV7-9 to TRBJ2-5; TRBD1 is a possible D gene (7 bases). Germline V gene lookup returns CDR1 SEHNR and CDR2 FQNEAQ (reference sequence). This CDR3 has 13 residues. Trimming pared 11 bases from V and 4 bases from J, leaving 17 bases between. CDR3 region: CAPQGGLGETQYF. CDR3 coding DNA: TGTGCCCCCCAGGGGGGATTGGGAGAGACCCAGTACTTC.

This clonotype has a count of ten or more. CDR3 in DNA: TGCAGTGCTAGGGACATAGGAGGGGTTAAATACGAGCAGTACTTC. It codes for CSARDIGGVKYEQYF. J is TRBJ2-7 and V is TRBV20-1, with D perhaps matching TRBD2 (6 bases). The V end was cut by 3 bases, the J end by 4 bases, with 19 bases between. Per germline, CDR1 DFQATT and CDR2 SNEGSKA (reference sequence). This CDR3 has 15 amino acids.

Comments on this clonotype: A read error may be the cause here, since a much bigger clone is one base away. The V gene is TRBV7-9, the J gene TRBJ1-1, with D maybe TRBD1 (5 bases). The CDR3 loop spans 13 amino acids. Looked up from germline, CDR1 is SEHNR and CDR2 is FQNEAQ (reference sequence). Here the CDR3 DNA reads TGTGCCAGCAGCCGCGGACAAAACACTGAAGCTTCCTTT. This encodes CASSRGQNTEASF.

This clonotype was detected many times. This chain joins TRBV3-1 and TRBJ2-1, with D tentatively TRBD2 (6 bases). Germline V gives CDR1 LGHDT, CDR2 YNNKEL (reference sequence). This CDR3 region has 14 residues. V lost 1 base and J 6 bases, leaving 10 bases between the germline ends. CDR3 loop: CASSQVSRGNEQFF. CDR3 in DNA: TGTGCCAGCAGCCAAGTCTCGCGGGGCAATGAGCAGTTCTTC.

Points on this clonotype: A junction boundary mismatches the germline segment, possibly from a read error. The chain couples TRBV20-1 to TRBJ2-1, with D uncertain. CDR1 and CDR2 (germline): DFQATT, SNEGSKA (reference sequence). The CDR3 loop spans 14 amino acids. Here the CDR3 DNA reads TGCAGCGCTAGAGGTCAGTCCTCCTACAATGAGCAGTTCTTC. Protein: CSARGQSSYNEQFF.

The rearrangement links TRBV6-2 or TRBV6-3 to TRBJ2-5; 7 nucleotides match TRBD2. V lost 1 base and J lost 5; bases outside the gene matches: 7. The germline CDR1 and CDR2 sequences are MNHEY and SVGEGT. The CDR3 extends over 15 amino acids. As DNA, the CDR3 is TGTGCCAGCAGTTACTTTGGCCTGGGGGGGGAGACCCAGTACTTC. Translated, it gives CASSYFGLGGETQYF.

With respect to this clonotype: A much larger clone is a single base away; this may be a read error. The rearrangement uses TRBV10-1 and TRBJ2-1, with TRBD1 as a possible D gene (6 bases). Trimming shortened V by 8 bases and J by 7 bases, and 15 bases separated the two germline ends. CDR1 and CDR2 (germline): WNHNN, SYGVQD (reference sequence). The CDR3 length is 13 residues. CDR3 in amino acids: CASGVYQGNEQFF. CDR3 nucleotide sequence: TGCGCCAGCGGCGTCTATCAGGGGAATGAGCAGTTCTTC.